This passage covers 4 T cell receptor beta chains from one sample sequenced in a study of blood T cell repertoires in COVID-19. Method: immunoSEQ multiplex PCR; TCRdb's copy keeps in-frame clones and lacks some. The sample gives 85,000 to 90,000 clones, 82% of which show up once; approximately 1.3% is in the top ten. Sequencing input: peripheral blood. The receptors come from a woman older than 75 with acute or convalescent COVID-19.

The CDR3, as DNA: TGTGCCAGCAGCTTCCTAGCGGGGGAATCCTACGAGCAGTACTTC. The encoded protein is CASSFLAGESYEQYF. This chain links TRBV7-2 with TRBJ2-7; 10 positions agree with TRBD2. Germline lookup yields CDR1 SGHTA and CDR2 FQGNSA. V was clipped by 3 bases and J by 1 base; unmatched bases: 3. CDR3 length equals 15 residues.

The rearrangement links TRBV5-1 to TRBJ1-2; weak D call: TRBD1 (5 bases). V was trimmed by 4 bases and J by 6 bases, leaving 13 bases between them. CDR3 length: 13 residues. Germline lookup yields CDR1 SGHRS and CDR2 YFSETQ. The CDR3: CASSPGFLDGYTF. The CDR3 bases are TGCGCCAGCAGCCCAGGGTTTCTAGATGGCTACACCTTC.

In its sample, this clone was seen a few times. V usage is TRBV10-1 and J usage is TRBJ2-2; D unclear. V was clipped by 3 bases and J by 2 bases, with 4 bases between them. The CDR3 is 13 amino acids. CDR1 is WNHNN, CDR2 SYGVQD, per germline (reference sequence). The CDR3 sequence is CASSDPNTGELFF. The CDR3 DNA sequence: TGCGCCAGCAGTGACCCTAACACCGGGGAGCTGTTTTTT.

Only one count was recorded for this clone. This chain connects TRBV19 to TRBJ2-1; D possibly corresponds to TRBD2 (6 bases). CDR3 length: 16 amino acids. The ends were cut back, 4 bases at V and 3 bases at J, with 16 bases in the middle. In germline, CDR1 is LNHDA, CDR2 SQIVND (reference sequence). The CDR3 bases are TGTGCCAGTAGTACCGGAGGGGAGTTAGGCTACAATGAGCAGTTCTTC. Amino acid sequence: CASSTGGELGYNEQFF.